This is a list of T cell receptor beta chains from one sample in a study of CD8 T cells in ankylosing spondylitis. Using its own MiXCR run on the 5' RACE reads, TCRdb lists one record per CDR3 protein. The sample has under 950,000 distinct CDR3 sequences; around a fifth are singletons. Sequenced input: blood, either unsorted or a sorted T cell fraction (not recorded which). The receptors were gathered from a male donor with ankylosing spondylitis. Each CDR3 is given with its conserved first and last residue. The D gene is left open where the match is weak. Clone size is not always given. Where it is, it says once, few, many or a class for expanded clones.

j_call	clone_size	v_call	d_call	cdr3_aa	cdr3_nt
TRBJ2-1	many	TRBV5-1	NA	CASSLEGVSYNEQFF	TGCGCCAGCAGCTTGGAAGGGGTTTCCTACAATGAGCAGTTCTTC
TRBJ2-7	few	TRBV5-1	TRBD2	CASSLAGLAGEVQYF	TGCGCCAGCAGCTTGGCGGGACTAGCGGGAGAAGTGCAGTACTTC
TRBJ2-1	NA	TRBV30	TRBD2	CAWRGTSGRVFEQFF	TGTGCCTGGAGGGGCACTAGCGGGAGAGTCTTTGAGCAGTTCTTC
TRBJ2-1	NA	TRBV24-1	NA	CATSDLMTGNEQFF	TGTGCCACCAGTGATCTGATGACAGGCAATGAGCAGTTCTTC
TRBJ2-7	NA	TRBV28	NA	CASSQVIISYEQYF	TGTGCCAGCAGTCAGGTTATCATCTCCTACGAGCAGTACTTC
TRBJ2-7	few	TRBV7-9	TRBD2	CASSLVLGGAPYEQYF	TGTGCCAGCAGCTTAGTCCTCGGGGGGGCCCCCTACGAGCAGTACTTC
TRBJ2-1	NA	TRBV15	NA	CATSRAHPEQFF	TGTGCCACCAGCAGAGCACACCCCGAGCAGTTCTTC
TRBJ1-2	NA	TRBV5-4	NA	CASSLDRGYSYGYTF	TGTGCCAGCAGCTTGGACCGGGGGTATAGCTATGGCTACACCTTC
TRBJ2-7	NA	TRBV7-2	TRBD1	CASSPTQTGPEQYF	TGTGCCAGCAGCCCCACCCAGACAGGGCCCGAGCAGTACTTC
TRBJ2-5	NA	TRBV6-1	TRBD2	CASSERTSGERETQYF	TGTGCCAGCAGTGAACGGACTAGCGGGGAGCGGGAGACCCAGTACTTC
TRBJ1-2	many	TRBV12-3/TRBV12-4	TRBD1	CASSRTGENYGYTF	TGTGCCAGCAGTCGGACAGGGGAGAACTATGGCTACACCTTC
TRBJ2-3	NA	TRBV11-2	NA	CASSFIVRDTQYF	TGTGCCAGCAGCTTTATAGTTCGAGATACGCAGTATTTT
TRBJ2-7	NA	TRBV7-2	TRBD2	CASSSLGRDMTYEQYF	TGTGCCAGCAGCTCCCTCGGGAGGGATATGACCTACGAGCAGTACTTC
TRBJ2-2	few	TRBV12-3/TRBV12-4	NA	CASSLALTLAGELFF	TGTGCCAGCAGTTTAGCGCTAACGCTTGCCGGGGAGCTGTTTTTT
TRBJ1-4	NA	TRBV20-1	NA	CSARVRGANEKLFF	TGCAGTGCTAGAGTGCGGGGTGCTAATGAAAAACTGTTTTTT
TRBJ1-2	few	TRBV13	NA	CASSPGWGGGYGYTF	TGTGCCAGCAGCCCCGGCTGGGGGGGAGGCTATGGCTACACCTTC
TRBJ2-2	few	TRBV29-1	NA	CSVQNGSPNTGELFF	TGCAGCGTCCAGAACGGCTCGCCGAACACCGGGGAGCTGTTTTTT
TRBJ1-2	NA	TRBV20-1	NA	CSARRPGNYGYTF	TGCAGTGCTAGACGTCCGGGAAACTATGGCTACACCTTC
TRBJ1-1	NA	TRBV14	NA	CASSGNWGTEAFF	TGTGCCAGCAGCGGTAATTGGGGCACTGAAGCTTTCTTT
TRBJ1-5	NA	TRBV3-1	TRBD1	CASSQGQGASQPQHF	TGTGCCAGCAGCCAAGGACAGGGGGCTTCTCAGCCCCAGCATTTT
TRBJ1-2	few	TRBV12-3/TRBV12-4	TRBD1	CASSFGDRQSNGYTF	TGTGCCAGCAGTTTCGGGGACAGGCAATCCAATGGCTACACCTTC
TRBJ2-6	few	TRBV29-1	NA	CSVGTGSGANVLTF	TGCAGCGTGGGCACAGGGTCTGGGGCCAACGTCCTGACTTTC
TRBJ2-1	NA	TRBV12-3/TRBV12-4	NA	CASSLTLRRGGLNEQFF	TGTGCCAGCAGTCTCACTCTCAGAAGGGGGGGCCTTAATGAGCAGTTCTTC
TRBJ1-2	NA	TRBV4-1	NA	CASSLLGRGASEGYTF	TGCGCCAGCAGCCTTCTGGGCCGGGGGGCCTCGGAAGGCTACACCTTC
TRBJ1-2	many	TRBV7-9	NA	CASRPVWGPNIDGYTF	TGTGCCAGCAGACCCGTCTGGGGACCAAATATCGATGGCTACACCTTC
TRBJ1-3	few	TRBV12-3/TRBV12-4	NA	CASSFWDSGNTIYF	TGTGCCAGCAGTTTTTGGGACTCTGGAAACACCATATATTTT
TRBJ1-6	NA	TRBV27	TRBD1	CASSLKRDSNSPLHF	TGTGCCAGCAGTTTAAAGCGGGACAGTAATTCACCCCTCCACTTT
TRBJ1-1	few	TRBV12-3/TRBV12-4	NA	CASSSHRPLLQGSTEAFF	TGTGCCAGCAGTTCGCATAGGCCCCTATTGCAGGGAAGCACTGAAGCTTTCTTT
TRBJ1-2	NA	TRBV20-1	NA	CSAREAGLQPSNYGYTF	TGCAGTGCTAGAGAGGCGGGACTCCAACCATCCAACTATGGCTACACCTTC
TRBJ1-1	few	TRBV19	NA	CASSIGRIVMGPGTEAFF	TGTGCCAGTAGTATAGGTAGGATTGTAATGGGCCCAGGAACTGAAGCTTTCTTT